One sample yielded the 14 T cell receptor beta chains listed below, sequenced in a study of blood T cell repertoires in COVID-19. Generated by immunoSEQ multiplex PCR, the TCRdb table keeps only in-frame clones and is missing some. Here the sample spans about 74,000 clones, more than 75% being singletons. The material sequenced was peripheral blood. The receptors stem from an elderly woman with active or convalescent COVID-19.

The J gene is TRBJ1-3, the V gene TRBV7-2, with a tentative D call TRBD1 (6 bases). The length of the CDR3 is 14 residues. Trimming removed 4 bases from V and 2 bases from J, with 9 bases in between. The germline CDR1 and CDR2 sequences are SGHTA and FQGNSA. The CDR3 loop is CASSSRQAGNTIYF. The CDR3 nucleotides are TGTGCCAGCAGCTCCCGACAGGCTGGAAACACCATATATTTT.

This chain links TRBV11-3 with TRBJ2-2; a weak D match, TRBD2 (6 bases). The germline CDR1 and CDR2 sequences are SGHNT and YENEEA. The CDR3 is made up of 15 amino acids. The germline V and J ends were trimmed by 5 bases and 6 bases, with 16 bases remaining between them. CDR3 nucleotide sequence: TGTGCCAGCAGCCCCCCCGGGGGAATTTCCGGGGAGCTGTTTTTT. It translates to CASSPPGGISGELFF. Using reference TRBV11-3 and TRBJ2-2 for the parts outside the CDR3, the full variable domain is EAGVVQSPRYKIIEKKQPVAFWCNPISGHNTLYWYLQNLGQGPELLIRYENEEAVDDSQLPKDRFSAERLKGVDSTLKIQPAELGDSAVYLCASSPPGGISGELFFGEGSRLTVL.

This chain joins TRBV3-1 (or the pseudogene TRBV3-2) and TRBJ1-2; D is perhaps TRBD1 (5 bases). Trimming cost V 1 base and J 7 bases, with 13 bases left between them. This CDR3 contains 14 residues. From germline, CDR1 is LGHDT and CDR2 YNNKEL (reference sequence). The CDR3 spells CASSQGGGEGGYTF. Here the CDR3 DNA reads TGTGCCAGCAGCCAAGGAGGAGGGGAGGGTGGCTACACCTTC.

The rearrangement uses TRBV19 and TRBJ1-2; 8 bases are a match to TRBD1. This CDR3 is built from 16 residues. The V gene end was trimmed by 5 bases and the J gene end by 6 bases; junction bases not matched to a gene: 14. Germline V lookup: CDR1 LNHDA, CDR2 SQIVND (reference sequence). This chain's CDR3 is CASSLTGALGMDGYTF. For the CDR3, the DNA is TGTGCCAGTAGTTTGACAGGGGCCTTAGGAATGGATGGCTACACCTTC. Drawing the rest from reference TRBV19 and TRBJ1-2, the complete variable domain is DGGITQSPKYLFRKEGQNVTLSCEQNLNHDAMYWYRQDPGQGLRLIYYSQIVNDFQKGDIAEGYSVSREKKESFPLTVTSAQKNPTAFYLCASSLTGALGMDGYTFGSGTRLTVV.

The chain recombines TRBV7-2 with TRBJ2-3; TRBD1 agrees at 9 bases. V shed 0 bases and J 1 base; nucleotides not matched to a gene: 5. CDR1 is SGHTA, CDR2 FQGNSA, per germline. The CDR3 has 17 residues. The CDR3 reads CASSLALRTGGTDTQYF. For the CDR3, the DNA is TGTGCCAGCAGCTTAGCGCTCAGGACAGGGGGCACAGATACGCAGTATTTT.

CDR3 residues: CASSEFSRTIYEQYF. The CDR3 nucleotides are TGTGCCAGCAGTGAATTTTCTAGAACTATCTACGAGCAGTACTTC. The V call is TRBV2, the J call TRBJ2-7; D remains ambiguous. Looked up from germline, CDR1 is SNHLY and CDR2 is FYNNEI. V lost 2 bases, J lost 3 bases, and 14 bases lay in between. CDR3 length equals 15 residues.

This rearrangement joins TRBV7-8 to TRBJ1-1; maybe TRBD1 (5 bases). Germline CDR1 SGHVS, CDR2 FQNEAQ. V shed 5 bases and J shed 6 bases, with 16 bases lying between them. The CDR3 extends over 14 amino acids. CDR3 sequence: CASSRGRGVSEAFF. The CDR3 DNA is TGTGCCAGCAGCCGAGGGAGGGGTGTGTCTGAAGCTTTCTTT.

A few counts support this clone. J is TRBJ2-7 and V is TRBV5-1; TRBD2 matches at 8 bases. V was pared by 4 bases and J by 4 bases, with 10 bases of the junction left unmatched. Germline V gene sequence: CDR1 SGHRS, CDR2 YFSETQ. This CDR3 spans 15 amino acids. CDR3 DNA sequence: TGCGCCAGCAGCAGAGGGGGAACTAGCGGTTACGAGCAGTACTTC. This codes for CASSRGGTSGYEQYF.

This chain connects TRBV27 to TRBJ2-4; 8 nucleotides align to TRBD1. The CDR3 consists of 16 residues. Unmatched junction bases numbered 7, after V lost 6 bases and J lost 0 bases. The germline gives CDR1 MNHEY, CDR2 SMNVEV (reference sequence). Written as DNA, the CDR3 is TGTGCCAGCAGCCTCGGGACAGGTGAAGCCAAAAACATTCAGTACTTC. It codes for CASSLGTGEAKNIQYF.

The CDR3: CSAREGAEQYF. The CDR3 region has the DNA TGCAGTGCTAGAGAGGGGGCCGAGCAGTACTTC. The chain recombines TRBV20-1 with TRBJ2-7; TRBD1 is a possible D gene (6 bases). Germline V lookup: CDR1 DFQATT, CDR2 SNEGSKA (reference sequence). This CDR3 is 11 amino acids long. V lost 0 bases and J lost 6, with 6 bases in between.

V usage is TRBV7-2 and J usage is TRBJ1-2; TRBD1 aligns across 8 bases. With 4 bases clipped from V and 4 bases from J, the junction kept 8 bases outside the gene matches. This CDR3 has 15 residues. Germline CDR1 and CDR2: SGHTA and FQGNSA. In DNA, the CDR3 is TGTGCCAGCAGCTCGTGGGACAGGCCTTTCTATGGCTACACCTTC. It yields the protein CASSSWDRPFYGYTF.

This clone was observed once. The rearrangement uses TRBV19 and TRBJ2-7; 7 bases match TRBD1. The germline V gene encodes CDR1 LNHDA and CDR2 SQIVND (reference sequence). V gave up 4 bases and J gave up 4 bases; unmatched junction bases: 13. The CDR3 is 16 residues long. CDR3: CASSNSPGGWPYEQYF. The CDR3 DNA sequence: TGTGCCAGTAGTAATTCCCCAGGGGGTTGGCCTTACGAGCAGTACTTC.

The chain joins TRBV9 to TRBJ2-2, with a tentative D call TRBD1 (6 bases). The CDR3 is 14 residues long. The V and J ends lost 3 bases and 6 bases respectively, with 12 bases between them. From germline, CDR1 is SGDLS and CDR2 YYNGEE. CDR3 nucleotide sequence: TGTGCCAGCAGCGCCCTACAGGGACCCGGGGAGCTGTTTTTT. Amino acid sequence: CASSALQGPGELFF.

The chain links TRBV19 to TRBJ1-2; D is undetermined. The V end was cut by 7 bases, the J end by 4 bases, with 13 bases between. This CDR3 contains 13 residues. Germline V gene lookup returns CDR1 LNHDA and CDR2 SQIVND (reference sequence). As DNA, the CDR3 is TGTGCCAGTAAAAGGTCGGGGAGCTATGGCTACACCTTC. As protein: CASKRSGSYGYTF.